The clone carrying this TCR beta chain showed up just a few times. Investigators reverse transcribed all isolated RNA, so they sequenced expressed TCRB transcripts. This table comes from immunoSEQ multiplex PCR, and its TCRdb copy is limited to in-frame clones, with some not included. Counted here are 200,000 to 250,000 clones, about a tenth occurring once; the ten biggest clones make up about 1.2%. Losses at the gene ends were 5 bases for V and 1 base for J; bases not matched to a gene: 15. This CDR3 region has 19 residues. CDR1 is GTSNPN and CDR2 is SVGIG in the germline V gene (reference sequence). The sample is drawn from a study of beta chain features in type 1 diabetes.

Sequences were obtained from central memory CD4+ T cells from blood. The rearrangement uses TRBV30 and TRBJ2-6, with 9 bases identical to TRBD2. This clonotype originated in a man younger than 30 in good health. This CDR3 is CAWCWSFGGRESGANVLTF. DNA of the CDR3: TGTGCCTGGTGTTGGTCGTTCGGCGGGAGGGAGTCTGGGGCCAACGTCCTGACTTTC. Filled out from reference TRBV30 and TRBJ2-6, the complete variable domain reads SQTIHQWPATLVQPVGSPLSLECTVEGTSNPNLYWYRQAAGRGLQLLFYSVGIGQISSEVPQNLSASRPQDRQFILSSKKLLLSDSGFYLCAWCWSFGGRESGANVLTFGAGSRLTVL.